Sequencing of this TCR beta chain was carried out in a study of cytomegalovirus exposure and HLA in healthy donors. Across the whole study: The Caucasian-associated ancestry cluster held under 90% of approximately 400 genotyped donors.

V lost 2 bases and J lost 0, with 12 bases in between. This CDR3 has 16 residues. Germline loops: CDR1 KGHSH, CDR2 LQKENI. The PCR made use of 60 Vbeta and 13 Jbeta primers. The data were produced by immunoSEQ multiplex PCR, yet TCRdb's version contains in-frame clones alone and is incomplete. Seen here are approximately 75,000 clones, around 80% observed once, and the top ten hold 1.1%. The sample comprised PBMCs. The receptor was derived from a male donor in good health and CMV-seronegative. The chain links TRBV18 to TRBJ2-3, with TRBD1 as a possible D gene (5 bases). The CDR3 spells CASSPGHGPSTDTQYF. The CDR3 DNA reads TGTGCCAGCTCACCAGGACATGGACCTAGCACAGATACGCAGTATTTT.